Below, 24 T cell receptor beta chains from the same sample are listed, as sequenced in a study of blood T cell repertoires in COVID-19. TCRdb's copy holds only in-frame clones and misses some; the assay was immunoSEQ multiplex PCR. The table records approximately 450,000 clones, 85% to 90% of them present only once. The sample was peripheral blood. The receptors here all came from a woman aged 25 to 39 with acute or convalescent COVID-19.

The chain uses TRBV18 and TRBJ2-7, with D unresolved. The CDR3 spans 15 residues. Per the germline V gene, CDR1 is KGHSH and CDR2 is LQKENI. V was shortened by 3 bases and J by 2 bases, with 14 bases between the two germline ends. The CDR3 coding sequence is TGTGCCAGCTCACCGAACTCGGTCACCCCCTACGAGCAGTACTTC. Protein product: CASSPNSVTPYEQYF.

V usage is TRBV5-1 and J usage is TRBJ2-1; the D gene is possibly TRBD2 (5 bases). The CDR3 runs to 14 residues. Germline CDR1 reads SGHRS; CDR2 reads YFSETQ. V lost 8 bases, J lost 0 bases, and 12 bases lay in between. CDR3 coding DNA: TGCGCCAGTGGGAGATGGAGCTCCTACAATGAGCAGTTCTTC. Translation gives CASGRWSSYNEQFF. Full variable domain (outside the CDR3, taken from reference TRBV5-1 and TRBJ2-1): KAGVTQTPRYLIKTRGQQVTLSCSPISGHRSVSWYQQTPGQGLQFLFEYFSETQRNKGNFPGRFSGRQFSNSRSEMNVSTLELGDSALYLCASGRWSSYNEQFFGPGTRLTVL.

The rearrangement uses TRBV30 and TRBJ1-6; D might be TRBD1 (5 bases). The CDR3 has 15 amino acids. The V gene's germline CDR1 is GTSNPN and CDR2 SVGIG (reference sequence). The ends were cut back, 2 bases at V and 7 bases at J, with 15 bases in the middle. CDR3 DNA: TGTGCCTGGAGTCTGGTAGGGGTTAGGAATTCACCCCTCCACTTT. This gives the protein CAWSLVGVRNSPLHF.

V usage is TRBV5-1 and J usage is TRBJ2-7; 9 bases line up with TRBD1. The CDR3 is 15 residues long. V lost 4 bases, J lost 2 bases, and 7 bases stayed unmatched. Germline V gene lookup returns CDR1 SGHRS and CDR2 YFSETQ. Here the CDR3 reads CASSGDREGPYEQYF. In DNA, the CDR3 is TGCGCCAGCAGCGGGGACAGGGAGGGACCCTACGAGCAGTACTTC.

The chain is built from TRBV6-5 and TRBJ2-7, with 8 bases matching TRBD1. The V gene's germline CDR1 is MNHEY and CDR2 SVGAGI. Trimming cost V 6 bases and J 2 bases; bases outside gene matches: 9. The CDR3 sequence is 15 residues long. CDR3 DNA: TGTGCCAGCAGCCGACAGGGGCGGGTCACCTACGAGCAGTACTTC. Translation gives CASSRQGRVTYEQYF.

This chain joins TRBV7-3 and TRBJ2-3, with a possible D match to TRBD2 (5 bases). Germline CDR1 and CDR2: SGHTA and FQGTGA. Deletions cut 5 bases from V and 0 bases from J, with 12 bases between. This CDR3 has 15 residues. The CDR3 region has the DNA TGTGCCAGCAGCCGGACTGGGATTAGCACAGATACGCAGTATTTT. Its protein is CASSRTGISTDTQYF.

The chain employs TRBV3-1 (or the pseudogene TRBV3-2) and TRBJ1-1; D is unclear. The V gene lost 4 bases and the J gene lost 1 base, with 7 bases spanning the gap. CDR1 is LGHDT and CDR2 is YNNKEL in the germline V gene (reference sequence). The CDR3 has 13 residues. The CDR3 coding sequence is TGTGCCAGCAGCCTGGTCGGGAACACTGAAGCTTTCTTT. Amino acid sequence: CASSLVGNTEAFF.

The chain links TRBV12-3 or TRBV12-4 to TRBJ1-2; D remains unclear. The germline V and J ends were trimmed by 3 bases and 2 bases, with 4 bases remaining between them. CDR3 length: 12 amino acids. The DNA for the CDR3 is TGTGCCAGCAGTTTTCTGAACTATGGCTACACCTTC. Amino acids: CASSFLNYGYTF.

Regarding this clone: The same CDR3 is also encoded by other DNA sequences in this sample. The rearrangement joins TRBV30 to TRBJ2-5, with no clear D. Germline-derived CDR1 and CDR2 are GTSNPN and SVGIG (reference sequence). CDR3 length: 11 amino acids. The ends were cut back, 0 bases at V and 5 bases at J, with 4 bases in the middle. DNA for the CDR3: TGTGCCTGGAGTGTCCGGGAGACCCAGTACTTC. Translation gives CAWSVRETQYF.

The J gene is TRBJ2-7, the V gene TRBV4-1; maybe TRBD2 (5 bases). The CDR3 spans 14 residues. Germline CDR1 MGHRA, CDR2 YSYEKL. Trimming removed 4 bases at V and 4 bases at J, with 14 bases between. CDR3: CASSPPGSRYEQYF. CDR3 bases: TGCGCCAGCAGCCCGCCGGGATCCCGATACGAGCAGTACTTC.

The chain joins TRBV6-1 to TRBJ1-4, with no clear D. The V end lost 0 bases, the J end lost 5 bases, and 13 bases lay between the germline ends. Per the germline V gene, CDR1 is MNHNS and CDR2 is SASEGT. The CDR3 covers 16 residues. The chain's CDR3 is CASSEALAVVNEKLFF. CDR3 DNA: TGTGCCAGCAGTGAAGCGCTCGCGGTTGTCAATGAAAAACTGTTTTTT.

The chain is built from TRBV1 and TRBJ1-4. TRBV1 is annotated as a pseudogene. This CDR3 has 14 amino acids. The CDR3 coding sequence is TGCACCAGCAGCCTCAACGGAACTAATGAAAAACTGTTTTTT. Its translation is CTSSLNGTNEKLFF.

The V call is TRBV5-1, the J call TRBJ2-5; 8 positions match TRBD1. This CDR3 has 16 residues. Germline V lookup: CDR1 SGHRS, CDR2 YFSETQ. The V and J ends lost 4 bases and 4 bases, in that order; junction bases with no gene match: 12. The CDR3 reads CASSPLPGQAGETQYF. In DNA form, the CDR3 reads TGCGCCAGCAGCCCCCTACCGGGACAGGCGGGAGAGACCCAGTACTTC.

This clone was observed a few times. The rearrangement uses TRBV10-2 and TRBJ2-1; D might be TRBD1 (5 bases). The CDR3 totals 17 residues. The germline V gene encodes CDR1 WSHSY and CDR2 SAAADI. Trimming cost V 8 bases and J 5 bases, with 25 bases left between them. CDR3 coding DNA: TGCGCCAGCCTGTGGGAAGGTGGGGCCATCTATAACAATGAGCAGTTCTTC. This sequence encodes CASLWEGGAIYNNEQFF.

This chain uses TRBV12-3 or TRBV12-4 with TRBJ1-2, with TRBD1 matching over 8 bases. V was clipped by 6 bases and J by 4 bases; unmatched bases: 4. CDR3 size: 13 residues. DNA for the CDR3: TGTGCCAGCAGGGTCGGGACAGGCTATGGCTACACCTTC. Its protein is CASRVGTGYGYTF.

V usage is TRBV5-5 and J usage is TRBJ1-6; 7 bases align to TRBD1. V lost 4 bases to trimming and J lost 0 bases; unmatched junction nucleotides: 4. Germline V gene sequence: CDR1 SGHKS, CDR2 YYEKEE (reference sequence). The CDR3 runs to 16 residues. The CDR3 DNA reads TGTGCCAGCAGCCCGGGGACAGTCTCCTATAATTCACCCCTCCACTTT. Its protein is CASSPGTVSYNSPLHF. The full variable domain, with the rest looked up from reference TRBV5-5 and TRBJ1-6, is DAGVTQSPTHLIKTRGQQVTLRCSPISGHKSVSWYQQVLGQGPQFIFQYYEKEERGRGNFPDRFSARQFPNYSSELNVNALLLGDSALYLCASSPGTVSYNSPLHFGNGTRLTVT.

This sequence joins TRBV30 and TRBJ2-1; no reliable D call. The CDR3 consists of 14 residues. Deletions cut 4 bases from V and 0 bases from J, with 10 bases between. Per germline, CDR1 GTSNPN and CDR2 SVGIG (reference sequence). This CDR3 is CAWIARSSYNEQFF. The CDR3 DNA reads TGTGCCTGGATCGCGAGAAGCTCCTACAATGAGCAGTTCTTC.

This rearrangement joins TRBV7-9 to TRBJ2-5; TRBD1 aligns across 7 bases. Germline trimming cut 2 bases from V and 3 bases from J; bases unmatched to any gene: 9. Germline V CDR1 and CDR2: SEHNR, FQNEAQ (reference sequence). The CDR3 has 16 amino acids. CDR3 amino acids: CASSLRGRTVEETQYF. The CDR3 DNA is TGTGCCAGCAGCTTAAGGGGGCGTACAGTGGAAGAGACCCAGTACTTC.

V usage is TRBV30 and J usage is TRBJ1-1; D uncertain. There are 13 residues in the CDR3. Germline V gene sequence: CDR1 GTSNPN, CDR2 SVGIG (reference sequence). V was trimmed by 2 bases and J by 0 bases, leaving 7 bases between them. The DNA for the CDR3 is TGTGCCTGGAGTTATGGCTTGAACACTGAAGCTTTCTTT. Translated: CAWSYGLNTEAFF.

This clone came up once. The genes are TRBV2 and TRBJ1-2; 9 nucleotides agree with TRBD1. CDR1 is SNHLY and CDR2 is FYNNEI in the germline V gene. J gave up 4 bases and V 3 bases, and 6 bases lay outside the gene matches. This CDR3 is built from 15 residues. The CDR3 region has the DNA TGTGCCAGCAGTGACCGGGACAGGGTTGCCTATGGCTACACCTTC. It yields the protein CASSDRDRVAYGYTF.

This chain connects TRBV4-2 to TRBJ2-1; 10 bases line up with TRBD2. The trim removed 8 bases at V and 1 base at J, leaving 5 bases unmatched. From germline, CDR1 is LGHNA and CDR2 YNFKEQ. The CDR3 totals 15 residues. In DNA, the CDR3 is TGTGCCAGCGGTGCTAGCGGGGGATCCTACAATGAGCAGTTCTTC. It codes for CASGASGGSYNEQFF.

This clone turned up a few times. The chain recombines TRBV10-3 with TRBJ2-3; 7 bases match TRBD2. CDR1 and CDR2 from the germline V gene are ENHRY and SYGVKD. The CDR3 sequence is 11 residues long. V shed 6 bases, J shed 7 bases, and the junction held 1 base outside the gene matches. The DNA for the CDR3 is TGTGCCATCAGCGGGGGGAATACGCAGTATTTT. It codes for CAISGGNTQYF.

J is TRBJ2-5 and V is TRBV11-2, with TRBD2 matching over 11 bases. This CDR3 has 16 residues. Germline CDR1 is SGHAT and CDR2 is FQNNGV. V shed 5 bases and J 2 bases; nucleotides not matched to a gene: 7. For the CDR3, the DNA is TGTGCCAGCAGCATCTCTAGCGGGGGGCGACAAGAGACCCAGTACTTC. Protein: CASSISSGGRQETQYF.

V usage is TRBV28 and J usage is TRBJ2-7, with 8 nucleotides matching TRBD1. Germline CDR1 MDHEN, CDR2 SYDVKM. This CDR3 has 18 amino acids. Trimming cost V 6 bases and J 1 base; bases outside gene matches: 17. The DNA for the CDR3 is TGTGCCAGCAGGGGTGAAGGTTTCGACAGGGGTAATTCCTACGAGCAGTACTTC. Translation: CASRGEGFDRGNSYEQYF.